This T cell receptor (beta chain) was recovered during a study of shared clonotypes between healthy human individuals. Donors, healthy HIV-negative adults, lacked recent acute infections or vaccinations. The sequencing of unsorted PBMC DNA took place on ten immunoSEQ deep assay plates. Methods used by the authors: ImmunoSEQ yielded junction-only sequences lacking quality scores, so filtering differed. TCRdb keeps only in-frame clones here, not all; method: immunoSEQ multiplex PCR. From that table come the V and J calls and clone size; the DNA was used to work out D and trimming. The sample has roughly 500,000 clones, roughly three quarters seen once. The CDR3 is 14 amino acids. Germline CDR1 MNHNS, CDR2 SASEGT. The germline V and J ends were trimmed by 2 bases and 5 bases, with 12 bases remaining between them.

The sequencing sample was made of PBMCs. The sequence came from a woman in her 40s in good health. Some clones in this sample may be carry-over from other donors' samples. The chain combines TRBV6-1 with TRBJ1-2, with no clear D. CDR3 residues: CASSEPSAVYGYTF. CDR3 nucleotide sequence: TGTGCCAGCAGTGAACCCTCCGCCGTTTATGGCTACACCTTC.